This T cell receptor beta chain was obtained from a study of OX40 agonist ivuxolimab in advanced cancers. This CDR3 has 13 residues. Germline-derived CDR1 and CDR2 are LNHDA and SQIVND (reference sequence). V was shortened by 7 bases and J by 2 bases, with 10 bases between the two germline ends. The method was immunoSEQ multiplex PCR; TCRdb's version includes in-frame clones alone and lacks a portion of them. In the table there are 80,000 or so clones, 85% to 90% of which are singletons. The input for sequencing was CD4+ or CD8+ T cells sorted from blood, taken in a trial of the OX40 agonist ivuxolimab. The chain has TRBV19 and TRBJ2-3, with D possibly TRBD2 on 5 matching bases. This clonotype was sampled from an adult with an advanced solid tumor such as melanoma, head and neck, liver or kidney cancer. The CDR3 coding sequence is TGTGCCAGTACCCGGGGTATCACAGATACGCAGTATTTT. Protein: CASTRGITDTQYF.